This T cell receptor beta chain was observed in a study of blood T cell repertoires in COVID-19. Study-level information: The United States, Italy and Spain provided the acute and convalescent COVID-19 samples. Sample material is recorded as cDNA or gDNA derived from T cells, B-cell-depleted T cells, or PBMCs.

Original methodology: Estimated nucleated cell counts came from reference gene primer amplification. Profiled with immunoSEQ multiplex PCR; TCRdb holds only in-frame clones, not every one. D and trimming were read from the DNA, whereas the V and J calls and clone size are those reported in that table. The table lists 100,000 to 150,000 clones, roughly 69% of them singletons. At least ten counts were recorded for this clone. The CDR3 has 11 amino acids. Trimming shortened V by 5 bases and J by 6 bases, and 7 bases separated the two germline ends. Material: peripheral blood. V usage is TRBV12-3 or TRBV12-4 and J usage is TRBJ1-1; D not resolved. This receptor was taken from a woman in her seventies with acute or convalescent COVID-19. CDR3 residues: CASSPGSEAFF. CDR3 nucleotide sequence: TGTGCCAGCAGTCCCGGGTCTGAAGCTTTCTTT.